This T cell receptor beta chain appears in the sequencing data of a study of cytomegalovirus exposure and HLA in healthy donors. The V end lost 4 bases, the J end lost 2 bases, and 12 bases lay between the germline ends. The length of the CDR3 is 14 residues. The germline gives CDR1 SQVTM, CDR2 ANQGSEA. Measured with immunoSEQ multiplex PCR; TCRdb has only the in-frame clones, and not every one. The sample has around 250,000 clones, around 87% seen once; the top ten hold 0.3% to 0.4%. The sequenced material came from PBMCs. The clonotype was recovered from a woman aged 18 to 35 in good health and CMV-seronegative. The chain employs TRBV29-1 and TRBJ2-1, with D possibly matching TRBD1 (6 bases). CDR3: CSVGSDRTYNEQFF. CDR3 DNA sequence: TGCAGCGTTGGGAGTGACAGGACCTACAATGAGCAGTTCTTC.